Shown below are 8 T cell receptor beta chains from a single sample sequenced in a study of blood T cell repertoires in COVID-19. Method: immunoSEQ multiplex PCR; TCRdb's copy keeps in-frame clones and lacks some. The sample gives 250,000 to 350,000 clones, around 88% of which show up once; under 2% is in the top ten. Sequenced: peripheral blood. All receptors come from a woman aged 45-65 years with acute or convalescent COVID-19.

V usage is TRBV7-2 and J usage is TRBJ1-5, with 8 bases identical to TRBD1. This CDR3 region has 16 residues. The germline gives CDR1 SGHTA, CDR2 FQGNSA. After removal of 2 bases from V and 2 bases from J, the junction contained 5 bases not matched to a gene. This chain's CDR3 is CASSLQGARGNQPQHF. In DNA, the CDR3 is TGTGCCAGCAGCTTACAGGGGGCACGAGGCAATCAGCCCCAGCATTTT. Together with reference TRBV7-2 and TRBJ1-5, the CDR3 gives the full variable domain: GAGVSQSPSNKVTEKGKDVELRCDPISGHTALYWYRQSLGQGLEFLIYFQGNSAPDKSGLPSDRFSAERTGGSVSTLTIQRTQQEDSAVYLCASSLQGARGNQPQHFGDGTRLSIL.

This clone was seen a single time. CDR3 sequence (DNA): TGCGCCAGCAGCCAAACGGGACTAGAAGCAAACATTCAGTACTTC. It is translated as CASSQTGLEANIQYF. The rearrangement links TRBV4-1 to TRBJ2-4; 8 positions match TRBD2. CDR1 is MGHRA and CDR2 is YSYEKL in the germline V gene. V gave up 2 bases and J gave up 6 bases; unmatched junction bases: 6. The length of the CDR3 is 15 residues.

This clone came up once. In nucleotides, the CDR3 is TGTGCCAGCAGCCAGATGGGTTCAGGCGAGCAGTACTTC. The encoded protein is CASSQMGSGEQYF. V is TRBV3-1 (or the pseudogene TRBV3-2) and J is TRBJ2-7; D remains unclear. The germline V and J ends were trimmed by 3 bases and 6 bases, with 12 bases remaining between them. CDR3 size: 13 residues. Germline CDR1 is LGHDT and CDR2 is YNNKEL (reference sequence).

The chain uses TRBV28 and TRBJ1-4, with a weak D call TRBD1 (5 bases). V lost 8 bases and J lost 3, with 10 bases in between. CDR3 size: 13 residues. Germline lookup yields CDR1 MDHEN and CDR2 SYDVKM. The CDR3 bases are TGTGCCAGCCGTGGCAGGGCTAATGAAAAACTGTTTTTT. Translation gives CASRGRANEKLFF. Drawing the rest from reference TRBV28 and TRBJ1-4, the complete variable domain is DVKVTQSSRYLVKRTGEKVFLECVQDMDHENMFWYRQDPGLGLRLIYFSYDVKMKEKGDIPEGYSVSREKKERFSLILESASTNQTSMYLCASRGRANEKLFFGSGTQLSVL.

V and J are TRBV5-1 and TRBJ1-4; D is unresolved. In germline, CDR1 is SGHRS, CDR2 YFSETQ. The CDR3 has 13 residues. The V and J ends lost 0 bases and 7 bases respectively, with 7 bases between them. CDR3: CASSLDRPEKLFF. The CDR3 DNA follows: TGCGCCAGCAGCTTGGACAGACCTGAAAAACTGTTTTTT.

The rearrangement uses TRBV5-1 and TRBJ1-3; no firm D call. Germline lookup yields CDR1 SGHRS and CDR2 YFSETQ. There are 15 residues in the CDR3. V gave up 0 bases and J gave up 0 bases, with 7 bases separating them. The CDR3 DNA reads as TGCGCCAGCAGCTTGGGACTGTACTCTGGAAACACCATATATTTT. It encodes CASSLGLYSGNTIYF.

The rearrangement uses TRBV18 and TRBJ1-2; D may be TRBD1 (6 bases). The germline V and J ends were trimmed by 3 bases and 1 base, with 12 bases remaining between them. The length of the CDR3 is 15 residues. CDR1 and CDR2 (germline): KGHSH, LQKENI. The CDR3 DNA reads as TGTGCCAGCTCACCTTCGGCAGGGGATAACTATGGCTACACCTTC. It specifies CASSPSAGDNYGYTF.

The rearrangement links TRBV30 to TRBJ2-5, with TRBD2 matching 10 bases. This CDR3 has 16 residues. The V gene's germline CDR1 is GTSNPN and CDR2 SVGIG (reference sequence). V was clipped by 3 bases and J by 2 bases; unmatched bases: 9. The CDR3 reads CAWRAGASGRQETQYF. The CDR3 DNA is TGTGCCTGGAGAGCTGGGGCTAGCGGGAGACAAGAGACCCAGTACTTC.